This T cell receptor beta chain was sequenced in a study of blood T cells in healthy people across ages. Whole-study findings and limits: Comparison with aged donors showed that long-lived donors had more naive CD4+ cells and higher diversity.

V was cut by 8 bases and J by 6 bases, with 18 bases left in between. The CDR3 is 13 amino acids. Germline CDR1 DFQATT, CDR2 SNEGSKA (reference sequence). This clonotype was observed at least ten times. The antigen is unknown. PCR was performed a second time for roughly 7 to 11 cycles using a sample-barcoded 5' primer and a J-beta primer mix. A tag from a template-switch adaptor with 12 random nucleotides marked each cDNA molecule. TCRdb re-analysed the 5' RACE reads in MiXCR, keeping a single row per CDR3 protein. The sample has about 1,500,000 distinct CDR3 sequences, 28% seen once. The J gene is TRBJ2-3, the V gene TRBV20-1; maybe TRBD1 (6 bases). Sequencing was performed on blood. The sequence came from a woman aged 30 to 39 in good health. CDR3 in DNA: TGCAGTCCCGCTGGGGGCTTGATTGATACGCAGTATTTT. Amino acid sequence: CSPAGGLIDTQYF.